This T cell receptor (beta chain) is from a study of T cells in Graves' hyperthyroidism and ophthalmopathy (dated by TCRdb to the late 2010s). Study-level background: Peripheral blood samples were taken at the time of initial diagnosis, prior to any treatment. TCR V-J signatures able to tell the groups apart were searched for in a discovery cohort of 95 or so patients, of whom fewer than 45 had Graves' ophthalmopathy and roughly 57 had stable Graves' hyperthyroidism. An independent validation cohort of around 19 hyperthyroidism patients and approximately 16 patients who later progressed to ophthalmopathy tested prospective prediction of ophthalmopathy. The 75 to 100 discovery patients were randomly divided into training and test sets at a 7:3 ratio. In roughly six Graves' hyperthyroidism patients, the study also compared T-cell repertoires from thyroid tissue with T-cell repertoires from blood. After blood sampling, hyperthyroidism patients were treated with methimazole at a starting dose of 30 mg daily, and ophthalmopathy patients were treated with high-dose intravenous methylprednisolone. The paper reports TCR Vbeta CDR3 sequencing of approximately 140 peripheral blood samples: some 44 ophthalmopathy, fewer than 80 hyperthyroidism and around 17 progressor patients. Study-wide findings and limitations: Most expanded thyroid clonotypes (frequency above 0.001) were also detected in blood, suggesting blood repertoires may reflect thyroid immune responses. During validation, the model predicted progression to ophthalmopathy a median of roughly six months ahead of onset, with around 65% sensitivity and almost 75% specificity. In cross-validation, a model built on a 13 V-J signature told ophthalmopathy apart from stable hyperthyroidism with approximately 90% sensitivity and roughly 82% specificity, and in testing the same model reached 80%/75%. No statistical method was used to set the sample size in advance, and investigators knew the group allocation.

Concerning this clonotype: Its target antigen remains unknown. Base-call qualities are not available, and no considerably larger clone is one nucleotide away.

Taken from the germline V gene (reference sequence), the CDR1 and CDR2 loops are LNHDA and SQIVND. Inclusive of the bounding cysteine and phenylalanine, the CDR3 is 19 residues long. CDR3 DNA only is kept here, 57 bases in frame from base 1. Compared with germline, V lacks 6 bases and J lacks 5 bases; bases without a gene match: 21. Amplification of TCR beta CDR3 regions was carried out from RNA transcripts. For the first round of RT-PCR on the TCR CDR3, the HTBI primer set was used together with the Qiagen OneStep RT-PCR kit. Libraries were constructed in a second round of multiplex PCR, after which size selection and purification were performed. Sequencing of the libraries was done on an Illumina HiSeq2000 using paired-end 100 bp reads. As for the original processing: Raw data were processed with SOAPnuke, discarding reads with adapters, uncalled bases, mean Phred below 15, or no exact constant-primer or identifier match. High-quality paired reads were merged using COPE v1.2.5, and each unique nucleotide sequence was defined as a clonotype. MiTCR v1.1 was used to align the clonotypes against IMGT TRBV, TRBD and TRBJ reference segments. The analysis included only V-J combinations with a frequency above 0.0001, which together covered about 99% of the repertoires. The TCS score was defined as the ratio of F50 (clonal expansion) to E x V (chaos), calculated using BLOSUM62-based TCRdist between CDR3 peptides within each V-J. Welch's t-statistics and random forest reduced 500 to 650 V-J features to roughly 13, which were used in a naive Bayes classifier (R e1071). TCRdb trimmed public reads at Q25 via fastp, called clones via MiXCR and kept in-frame beta chains. Identical CDR3 protein sequences are pooled into one entry, listed with their most common genes and DNA. These V and J calls are TCRdb output, not the study's own analysis. Across this sample there are about 520,000 distinct CDR3 sequences, with around a quarter seen only once. The ten top clones hold approximately 10% of the sample.

Ophthalmopathy patients had moderately to severely active disease, Clinical Activity Score of at least 3, NOSPECS grade of at least 4, and duration under 3 months. Exclusion was applied to patients with uncontrolled infections, other autoimmune diseases, pregnancy or lactation. Diagnoses were established on the basis of clinical symptoms, serum thyroxine and TRAb, thyroid ultrasound, and orbital computed tomography. PBMCs were isolated from more than 8 ml of fresh peripheral blood by Ficoll-Paque density gradient centrifugation. Trizol reagent was used to extract total RNA, and RNA quality was then checked on an Agilent 2100 Bioanalyzer.

The sample taken for sequencing was blood. The TCR sequence derives from a woman aged 30 to 39 with Graves' ophthalmopathy. The rearranged segments are TRBV19 and TRBJ1-5; the junction holds 8 bases that match TRBD1. In nucleotides, the sequence is TGTGCCAGTAGGAACCTACAATTTACCGGGACAGGTTTTCATCAGCCCCAGCATTTT. Its protein product is CASRNLQFTGTGFHQPQHF.